The T cell receptor (beta chain) under discussion was sequenced for a study of T cells in Graves' hyperthyroidism and ophthalmopathy. The table lists this clonotype with many counts. Its antigen is as yet unknown. The study left out patients who had uncontrolled infection, other autoimmune disease, pregnancy or lactation. The source material, RNA transcripts, was used to amplify TCR beta CDR3 regions. Carried out on the TCR CDR3, a first-round RT-PCR used the HTBI primer set. TCRdb re-called the multiplex PCR reads with MiXCR, one entry per CDR3 protein. The sample has fewer than 650,000 distinct CDR3 sequences, approximately 14% seen once; the top ten hold 4% to 5.5%. General observations from the study: The model's output predicted ophthalmopathy at a median of roughly 6.9 months prior to onset. Appearing also in blood were most of the thyroid clonotypes expanded above 0.001.

The source of this sequence is a woman aged 40 to 55 with Graves' ophthalmopathy. The sequenced sample consisted of blood.

The CDR3 nucleotides read TGCAGCGCCGGGGACATGAACACTGAAGCTTTCTTT. Its translation is CSAGDMNTEAFF. The chain couples TRBV29-1 to TRBJ1-1; possible D gene TRBD1, 6 bases. V shed 7 bases and J shed 0 bases, with 9 bases lying between them. The CDR3 runs to 12 residues. Germline assignment: CDR1 SQVTM and CDR2 ANQGSEA.